This T cell receptor beta chain came from a study of blood T cell repertoires in COVID-19. Clones were read by immunoSEQ multiplex PCR, and TCRdb kept only the in-frame ones, dropping some. The repertoire holds about 280,000 clones, with around 90% as singletons. The CDR3 sequence is 17 residues long. Germline CDR1 is SGHTA and CDR2 is FQGNSA. Trimming removed 2 bases at V and 5 bases at J, with 22 bases between. The chain links TRBV7-2 to TRBJ2-7, with D possibly TRBD2 on 5 matching bases. Material for sequencing was PBMCs or T cells enriched from blood (not recorded which). This TCR came from a woman younger than 45 who had recovered from COVID-19. The CDR3 DNA reads TGTGCCAGCAGCTTAACTGGACTCACCAGGACGAAGGACGAGCAGTACTTC. It encodes CASSLTGLTRTKDEQYF.